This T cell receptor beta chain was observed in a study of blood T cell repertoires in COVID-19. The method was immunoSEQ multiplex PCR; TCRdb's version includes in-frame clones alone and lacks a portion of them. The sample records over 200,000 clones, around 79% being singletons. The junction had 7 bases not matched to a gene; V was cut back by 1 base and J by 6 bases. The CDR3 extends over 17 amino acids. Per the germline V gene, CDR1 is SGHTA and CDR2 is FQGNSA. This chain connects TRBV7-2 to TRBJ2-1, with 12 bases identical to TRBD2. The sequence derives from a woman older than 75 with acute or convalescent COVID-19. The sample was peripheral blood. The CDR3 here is CASSLGRSSGGANEQFF. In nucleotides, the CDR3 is TGTGCCAGCAGCTTAGGGCGGTCTAGCGGGGGGGCCAATGAGCAGTTCTTC.